The present T cell receptor (beta chain) was sequenced within a study of technical replicates of blood from several donors. The table came from immunoSEQ multiplex PCR; TCRdb's copy has only in-frame clones and leaves some out. In the table there are about 44,000 clones, 96% of which are singletons. Trimming removed 2 bases from V and 2 bases from J; junction bases left unmatched: 5. This CDR3 spans 16 amino acids. Per germline, CDR1 MNHNS and CDR2 SASEGT. Sequencing input: T cells isolated from PBMCs. The V call is TRBV6-1, the J call TRBJ2-5; 10 bases line up with TRBD2. This clonotype originated in a human donor in good health. CDR3 amino acids: CASSENPSGRQETQYF. CDR3 DNA: TGTGCCAGCAGTGAAAACCCTAGCGGGAGACAAGAGACCCAGTACTTC.